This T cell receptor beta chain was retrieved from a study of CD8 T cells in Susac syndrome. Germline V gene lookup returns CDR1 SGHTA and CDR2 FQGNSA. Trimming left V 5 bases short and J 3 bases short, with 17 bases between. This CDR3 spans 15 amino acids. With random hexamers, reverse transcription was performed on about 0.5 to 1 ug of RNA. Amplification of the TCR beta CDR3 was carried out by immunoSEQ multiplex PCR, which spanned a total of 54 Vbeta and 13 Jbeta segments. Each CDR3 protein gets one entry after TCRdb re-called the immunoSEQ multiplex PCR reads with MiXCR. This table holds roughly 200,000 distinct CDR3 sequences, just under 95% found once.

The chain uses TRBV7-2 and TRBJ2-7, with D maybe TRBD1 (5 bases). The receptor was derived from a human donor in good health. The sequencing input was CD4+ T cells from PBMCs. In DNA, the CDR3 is TGTGCCAGCAGCCTTCTCCCCATGACAGACTACGAGCAGTACTTC. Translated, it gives CASSLLPMTDYEQYF.